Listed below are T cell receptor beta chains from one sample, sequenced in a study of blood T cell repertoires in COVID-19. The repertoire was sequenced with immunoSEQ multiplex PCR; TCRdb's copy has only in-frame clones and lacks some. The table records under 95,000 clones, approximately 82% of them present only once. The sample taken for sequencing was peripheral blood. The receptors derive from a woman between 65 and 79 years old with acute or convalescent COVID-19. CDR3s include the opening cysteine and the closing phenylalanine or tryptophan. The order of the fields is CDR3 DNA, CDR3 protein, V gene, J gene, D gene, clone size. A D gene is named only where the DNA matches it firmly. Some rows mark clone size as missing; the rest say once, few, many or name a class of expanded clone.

CDR3nt: TGTGCCAGCAGCCAAGGGCCCTGGGGGGACTATGGCTACACCTTC
CDR3aa: CASSQGPWGDYGYTF
v_gene: TRBV14
j_gene: TRBJ1-2
d_gene: NA
abundance: NA

CDR3nt: TGTGCCAGCAAAAAAGGGGCGGAGAGGGAGACCCAGTACTTC
CDR3aa: CASKKGAERETQYF
v_gene: TRBV2
j_gene: TRBJ2-5
d_gene: NA
abundance: NA

CDR3nt: TGTGCCACCAGCAGAGACCTGGGACAGGGGAACACCGGGGAGCTGTTTTTT
CDR3aa: CATSRDLGQGNTGELFF
v_gene: TRBV15
j_gene: TRBJ2-2
d_gene: TRBD1
abundance: NA

CDR3nt: TGTGCCAGTAGCGGACAGGGAAGGGTCACCGGGGAGCTGTTTTTT
CDR3aa: CASSGQGRVTGELFF
v_gene: TRBV19
j_gene: TRBJ2-2
d_gene: TRBD1
abundance: NA

CDR3nt: TGTGCCAGCGGGGGGGGCCCACAAGAGACCCAGTACTTC
CDR3aa: CASGGGPQETQYF
v_gene: TRBV7-2
j_gene: TRBJ2-5
d_gene: NA
abundance: NA

CDR3nt: TGTGCCAGCCTAGTAGGGGACAGGGACCCTGAAGCTTTCTTT
CDR3aa: CASLVGDRDPEAFF
v_gene: TRBV19
j_gene: TRBJ1-1
d_gene: TRBD1
abundance: NA

CDR3nt: TGTGCCAGCAGCACCCCGACAGGGGTAGACGATTCACCCCTCCACTTT
CDR3aa: CASSTPTGVDDSPLHF
v_gene: TRBV5-4
j_gene: TRBJ1-6
d_gene: TRBD1
abundance: NA

CDR3nt: TGTGCCAGTCGACCAGGGAACGACCTTGATGGCTACACCTTC
CDR3aa: CASRPGNDLDGYTF
v_gene: TRBV6-5
j_gene: TRBJ1-2
d_gene: NA
abundance: NA

CDR3nt: TGTGCCAGCAGCGTAGTCGCGCAGGCCAGGTATGGCTACACCTTC
CDR3aa: CASSVVAQARYGYTF
v_gene: TRBV9
j_gene: TRBJ1-2
d_gene: NA
abundance: NA

CDR3nt: TGTGCCTGGAGTGGAGGACAGGGTGGCTACGAGCAGTACTTC
CDR3aa: CAWSGGQGGYEQYF
v_gene: TRBV30
j_gene: TRBJ2-7
d_gene: TRBD1
abundance: NA

CDR3nt: TGTGCCTGGACAGTACCAGGGGGCGGCAATGAAAAACTGTTTTTT
CDR3aa: CAWTVPGGGNEKLFF
v_gene: TRBV30
j_gene: TRBJ1-4
d_gene: TRBD1
abundance: NA

CDR3nt: TGTGCCAGCAGCTTGGAATCAGTTAACACTGAAGCTTTCTTT
CDR3aa: CASSLESVNTEAFF
v_gene: TRBV5-4
j_gene: TRBJ1-1
d_gene: NA
abundance: NA

CDR3nt: TGCGCCAGCAGCTTACAGGGGGGCGACACTGAAGCTTTCTTT
CDR3aa: CASSLQGGDTEAFF
v_gene: TRBV5-1
j_gene: TRBJ1-1
d_gene: TRBD1
abundance: NA

CDR3nt: TGTGCCAGCAGTTCCCTGACAGGGGAAACCTACAATGAGCAGTTCTTC
CDR3aa: CASSSLTGETYNEQFF
v_gene: TRBV5-4
j_gene: TRBJ2-1
d_gene: TRBD1
abundance: NA

CDR3nt: TGTGCCAGCAGCGTAGGAGCGGACTTCACCAATGAGCAGTTCTTC
CDR3aa: CASSVGADFTNEQFF
v_gene: TRBV9
j_gene: TRBJ2-1
d_gene: NA
abundance: NA

CDR3nt: TGTGCCACCTTGTGGCAACCGTACCAAGAGACCCAGTACTTC
CDR3aa: CATLWQPYQETQYF
v_gene: TRBV7-8
j_gene: TRBJ2-5
d_gene: NA
abundance: once

CDR3nt: TGTGCTAGTGGACTCGACCGGGACAGGGTCTATGGCTACACCTTC
CDR3aa: CASGLDRDRVYGYTF
v_gene: TRBV12-5
j_gene: TRBJ1-2
d_gene: TRBD1
abundance: once

CDR3nt: TGTGCCAGCATTTATGAGGGGGCCGAGCAGTACTTC
CDR3aa: CASIYEGAEQYF
v_gene: TRBV2
j_gene: TRBJ2-7
d_gene: TRBD1
abundance: few

CDR3nt: TGCAGTGCTAGTAGGGCTAGCGGGGACACCGGGGAGCTGTTTTTT
CDR3aa: CSASRASGDTGELFF
v_gene: TRBV20-1
j_gene: TRBJ2-2
d_gene: TRBD2
abundance: NA

CDR3nt: TGTGCCAGCAGCTTAGCGGGGGGGCGGAGGGAGACCCAGTACTTC
CDR3aa: CASSLAGGRRETQYF
v_gene: TRBV7-8
j_gene: TRBJ2-5
d_gene: NA
abundance: once

CDR3nt: TGTGCCAGTAGTATGGGAAGCGGGACCACTGAGCAGTTCTTC
CDR3aa: CASSMGSGTTEQFF
v_gene: TRBV19
j_gene: TRBJ2-1
d_gene: TRBD2
abundance: NA

CDR3nt: TGTGCCAGCAGTTACGCCGGGACACGAAACTCCTACGAGCAGTACTTC
CDR3aa: CASSYAGTRNSYEQYF
v_gene: TRBV6-5
j_gene: TRBJ2-7
d_gene: NA
abundance: NA

CDR3nt: TGCGCCAGCAGCTTGGGAGGAGCGGGGCATGGCTACACCTTC
CDR3aa: CASSLGGAGHGYTF
v_gene: TRBV5-1
j_gene: TRBJ1-2
d_gene: NA
abundance: NA

CDR3nt: TGTGCCATCAGTCAGGACAGGTCTAACTATGGCTACACCTTC
CDR3aa: CAISQDRSNYGYTF
v_gene: TRBV10-3
j_gene: TRBJ1-2
d_gene: TRBD1
abundance: NA

CDR3nt: TGTGCCAGCAAGACCGGGACTTACTATGGCTACACCTTC
CDR3aa: CASKTGTYYGYTF
v_gene: TRBV2
j_gene: TRBJ1-2
d_gene: NA
abundance: NA

CDR3nt: TGTGCCAGCAGCTTAGAAGCAGGGATTGAAGCTTTCTTT
CDR3aa: CASSLEAGIEAFF
v_gene: TRBV11-3
j_gene: TRBJ1-1
d_gene: NA
abundance: NA

CDR3nt: TGTGCCAGCAGCCCAGGACAGGATACCATGAACACTGAAGCTTTCTTT
CDR3aa: CASSPGQDTMNTEAFF
v_gene: TRBV7-9
j_gene: TRBJ1-1
d_gene: TRBD1
abundance: once

CDR3nt: TGTGCCAGCAGCGTAGGAGTCGTACCCGGGGAGCTGTTTTTT
CDR3aa: CASSVGVVPGELFF
v_gene: TRBV9
j_gene: TRBJ2-2
d_gene: NA
abundance: NA

CDR3nt: TGCGCCAGCAGCATGAACAGGGGTGAGGGCTACACCTTC
CDR3aa: CASSMNRGEGYTF
v_gene: TRBV5-1
j_gene: TRBJ1-2
d_gene: TRBD1
abundance: few

CDR3nt: TGTGCCACCAGTGATTTCACCGGGACAGGGCCCAATACGCAGTATTTT
CDR3aa: CATSDFTGTGPNTQYF
v_gene: TRBV24-1
j_gene: TRBJ2-3
d_gene: TRBD1
abundance: NA

CDR3nt: TGTGCCAGCAGGGGGACAGGGAGTGACTACGAGCAGTACTTC
CDR3aa: CASRGTGSDYEQYF
v_gene: TRBV6-6
j_gene: TRBJ2-7
d_gene: TRBD1
abundance: NA

CDR3nt: TGTGCCAGCAGCTTAGCCGGACCTGGGACTAGCGACGATACGCAGTATTTT
CDR3aa: CASSLAGPGTSDDTQYF
v_gene: TRBV11-2
j_gene: TRBJ2-3
d_gene: TRBD2
abundance: NA

CDR3nt: TGTGCCAGCAGCCCTATACAGGGGGGTAACTATGGCTACACCTTC
CDR3aa: CASSPIQGGNYGYTF
v_gene: TRBV7-6
j_gene: TRBJ1-2
d_gene: TRBD1
abundance: NA

CDR3nt: TGTGCCAGCAGCTTAGGAGGACAGGACACCGGGGAGCTGTTTTTT
CDR3aa: CASSLGGQDTGELFF
v_gene: TRBV7-9
j_gene: TRBJ2-2
d_gene: TRBD1
abundance: NA

CDR3nt: TGTGCCAGCTCACCAACCGGGACTTCGCTTACAGATACGCAGTATTTT
CDR3aa: CASSPTGTSLTDTQYF
v_gene: TRBV18
j_gene: TRBJ2-3
d_gene: NA
abundance: NA

CDR3nt: TGCGCCAGCAGCTTGGTGACAGGGGGCGAAGCTTTCTTT
CDR3aa: CASSLVTGGEAFF
v_gene: TRBV5-1
j_gene: TRBJ1-1
d_gene: TRBD1
abundance: few

CDR3nt: TGTGCCAGCAGCGCTGGGGGGACCTATAATTCACCCCTCCACTTT
CDR3aa: CASSAGGTYNSPLHF
v_gene: TRBV9
j_gene: TRBJ1-6
d_gene: NA
abundance: few

CDR3nt: TGTGCCAGTAGTATGGACAGGGGTGGGAAACTGTTTTTT
CDR3aa: CASSMDRGGKLFF
v_gene: TRBV19
j_gene: TRBJ1-4
d_gene: TRBD1
abundance: NA

CDR3nt: TGTGCCAGCACGACAGGGCGTTACACCGGGGAGCTGTTTTTT
CDR3aa: CASTTGRYTGELFF
v_gene: TRBV6-5
j_gene: TRBJ2-2
d_gene: TRBD1
abundance: NA

CDR3nt: TGCGCCAGCAGTAGGGGGACAGGATCACCCCTCCACTTT
CDR3aa: CASSRGTGSPLHF
v_gene: TRBV10-1
j_gene: TRBJ1-6
d_gene: TRBD1
abundance: NA

CDR3nt: TGTGCCAGTAGTCTAGCTACAGGGGATGGCTACACCTTC
CDR3aa: CASSLATGDGYTF
v_gene: TRBV19
j_gene: TRBJ1-2
d_gene: TRBD1
abundance: NA

CDR3nt: TGTGCCAGCAGCTTGTACCAGGGGGTTACTGAAGCTTTCTTT
CDR3aa: CASSLYQGVTEAFF
v_gene: TRBV5-6
j_gene: TRBJ1-1
d_gene: TRBD1
abundance: once

CDR3nt: TGCGCCAGCAGCTTTGTTCCATCGACAGGGCGAGATGAGCAGTTCTTC
CDR3aa: CASSFVPSTGRDEQFF
v_gene: TRBV5-1
j_gene: TRBJ2-1
d_gene: TRBD1
abundance: NA

CDR3nt: TGTGCCAGCAGCCTTCGACAGCACTCTGGAAACACCATATATTTT
CDR3aa: CASSLRQHSGNTIYF
v_gene: TRBV7-9
j_gene: TRBJ1-3
d_gene: NA
abundance: NA

CDR3nt: TGTGCCAGCAGCTTGGGAGGACAGGGCCGTGAAGCTTTCTTT
CDR3aa: CASSLGGQGREAFF
v_gene: TRBV5-4
j_gene: TRBJ1-1
d_gene: TRBD1
abundance: NA